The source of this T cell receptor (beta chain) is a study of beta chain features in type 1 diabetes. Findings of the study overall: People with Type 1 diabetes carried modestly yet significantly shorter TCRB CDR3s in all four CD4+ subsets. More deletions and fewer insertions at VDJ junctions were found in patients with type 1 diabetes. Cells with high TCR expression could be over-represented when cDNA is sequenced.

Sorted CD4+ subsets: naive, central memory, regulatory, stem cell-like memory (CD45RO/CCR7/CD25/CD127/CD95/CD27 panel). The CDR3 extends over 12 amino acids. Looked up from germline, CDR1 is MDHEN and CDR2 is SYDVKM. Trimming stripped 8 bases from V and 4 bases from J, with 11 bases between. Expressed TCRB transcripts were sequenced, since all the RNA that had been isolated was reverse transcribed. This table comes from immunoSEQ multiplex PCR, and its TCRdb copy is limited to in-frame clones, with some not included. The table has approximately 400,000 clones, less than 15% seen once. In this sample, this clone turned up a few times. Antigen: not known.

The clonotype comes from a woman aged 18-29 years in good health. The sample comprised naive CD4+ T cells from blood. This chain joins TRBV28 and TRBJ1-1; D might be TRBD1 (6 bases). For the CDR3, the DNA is TGTGCCAGCCCAGGGGACGGCACTGAAGCTTTCTTT. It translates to CASPGDGTEAFF.